These 13 T cell receptor beta chains came from one sample sequenced in a study of shared clonotypes between healthy human individuals (dated by TCRdb to between 2020 and 2021). Library method: the immunoSEQ multiplex PCR assay. Held by TCRdb, this immuneACCESS table contains in-frame sequences only and omits some clones. Under half of the omission traces to an unresolved V gene where checked; the cause of the rest is unknown. A total of about 1.5 million clones appear in this sample, approximately 98% of them only once. Approximately 0.44% of the sample goes to the ten largest clones. Sequenced material: naive CD4+ T cells sorted from blood. In light of the paper, this sample's cell subset or site label describes: CD45RA+ positively selected. Receptors originate from a man aged 25 to 40 in good health.

V usage is TRBV7-2 and J usage is TRBJ2-7, with 8 bases fitting TRBD1. The CDR3 has 16 residues. Trimming took 6 bases from V and 0 from J; bases not matched to a gene: 10. The germline V gene has CDR1 SGHTA and CDR2 FQGNSA. This chain's CDR3 is CASRSTRGPFSYEQYF. Here the CDR3 DNA reads TGTGCCAGCAGGTCCACCAGGGGGCCCTTCTCCTACGAGCAGTACTTC.

The chain uses TRBV28 and TRBJ1-2; 8 bases line up with TRBD1. V was clipped by 3 bases and J by 6 bases; unmatched bases: 3. The CDR3 contains 13 residues. From germline, CDR1 is MDHEN and CDR2 SYDVKM. The CDR3 bases are TGTGCCAGCAGTTTTATACAGGGGGATGGCTACACCTTC. It encodes CASSFIQGDGYTF.

This chain links TRBV7-8 with TRBJ2-3; 13 nucleotides agree with TRBD2. This CDR3 is 18 amino acids long. J gave up 3 bases and V 4 bases, and 10 bases lay outside the gene matches. The germline gives CDR1 SGHVS, CDR2 FQNEAQ. The CDR3 bases are TGTGCCAGCAGCTGGCACGGACTAGCGGGAGATGGTACAGATACGCAGTATTTT. This encodes CASSWHGLAGDGTDTQYF.

The chain employs TRBV28 and TRBJ1-5; TRBD1 agrees at 7 bases. The CDR3 is 15 amino acids. The germline CDR1 and CDR2 sequences are MDHEN and SYDVKM. The J segment lost 4 bases and the V segment lost 3 bases, leaving 6 bases of the junction unmatched. The chain's CDR3 is CASSFRGSWNQPQHF. The DNA for the CDR3 is TGTGCCAGCAGTTTCAGGGGGAGTTGGAATCAGCCCCAGCATTTT.

The chain links TRBV5-1 to TRBJ1-5; TRBD1 matches 8 bases. CDR1 is SGHRS, CDR2 YFSETQ, per germline. With V trimmed by 3 bases and J by 7 bases, 9 bases remained unmatched. The length of the CDR3 is 15 residues. The DNA for the CDR3 is TGCGCCAGCAGCTCGATCCCAGGGGGCTCACAGCCCCAGCATTTT. Residues: CASSSIPGGSQPQHF.

Worth noting for this clone: The same CDR3 can be traced to other DNA sequences in this sample. The rearrangement joins TRBV5-4 to TRBJ1-3, with a possible D match to TRBD1 (6 bases). The CDR3 contains 14 residues. From germline, CDR1 is SGHNT and CDR2 YYREEE (reference sequence). V lost 1 base to trimming and J lost 4 bases, with 9 bases between them. Here the CDR3 reads CASSLTGSGNTIYF. DNA for the CDR3: TGTGCCAGCAGCTTGACAGGGTCAGGAAACACCATATATTTT.

A remark on this clone: The sample contains more than one DNA sequence encoding this CDR3. The V call is TRBV14, the J call TRBJ2-7; D is perhaps TRBD2 (6 bases). Deletions cut 4 bases from V and 4 bases from J, with 8 bases between. Germline V lookup: CDR1 SGHDN, CDR2 FVKESK. CDR3 length equals 12 residues. The CDR3 spells CASSPSGYEQYF. The CDR3 DNA follows: TGTGCCAGCAGCCCGAGCGGGTACGAGCAGTACTTC.

This clone has only one observation. The rearrangement joins TRBV27 to TRBJ2-7; 9 nucleotides agree with TRBD2. The CDR3 consists of 18 residues. Germline trimming cut 1 base from V and 0 bases from J; bases unmatched to any gene: 10. Germline V gene lookup returns CDR1 MNHEY and CDR2 SMNVEV (reference sequence). The CDR3 loop is CASSLYPAAGGLSYEQYF. The CDR3 coding sequence is TGTGCCAGCAGTTTATACCCCGCAGCGGGAGGCCTCTCCTACGAGCAGTACTTC.

The table lists this clone with a few counts. The sample has other DNA sequences that encode this CDR3 too. The V and J genes are TRBV5-1 and TRBJ2-5, with TRBD2 matching 11 bases. The length of the CDR3 is 15 residues. From germline, CDR1 is SGHRS and CDR2 YFSETQ. Trimming took 0 bases from V and 2 from J; bases not matched to a gene: 0. The chain's CDR3 is CASSLGLAGQETQYF. DNA of the CDR3: TGCGCCAGCAGCTTGGGACTAGCGGGGCAAGAGACCCAGTACTTC.

The CDR3 DNA follows: TGTGCCAGCAGCTCTTCCGGGGCGGGGGAGCAGTACTTC. Its translation is CASSSSGAGEQYF. The chain employs TRBV5-4 and TRBJ2-7, with D possibly TRBD2 on 6 matching bases. Trimming left V 3 bases short and J 7 bases short, with 14 bases between. This CDR3 has 13 residues. Germline V gene data show CDR1 as SGHNT and CDR2 as YYREEE (reference sequence).

This chain uses TRBV2 with TRBJ1-1, with a possible D match to TRBD1 (5 bases). CDR3 length: 13 amino acids. The germline V gene has CDR1 SNHLY and CDR2 FYNNEI. The V end was cut by 3 bases, the J end by 5 bases, with 10 bases between. The CDR3 nucleotides are TGTGCCAGCAGTGACAGGGAAGGAACTGAAGCTTTCTTT. This codes for CASSDREGTEAFF.

In its sample, this clone was seen once. The J gene is TRBJ2-5, the V gene TRBV5-5; 9 positions agree with TRBD2. The junction had 9 bases not matched to a gene; V was cut back by 1 base and J by 5 bases. Germline V lookup: CDR1 SGHKS, CDR2 YYEKEE (reference sequence). The CDR3 has 16 amino acids. The CDR3 nucleotides are TGTGCCAGCAGCTTGTTAGCGGGAGACATACAGGAGACCCAGTACTTC. Protein product: CASSLLAGDIQETQYF.

The J gene is TRBJ2-7, the V gene TRBV19; 10 bases align to TRBD2. V trimming: 1 base; J trimming: 3 bases; junction bases outside the gene matches: 9. The CDR3 sequence is 17 residues long. The germline V gene encodes CDR1 LNHDA and CDR2 SQIVND (reference sequence). In DNA, the CDR3 is TGTGCCAGTAGTATAGCTTTTACGACTAGCGGGCACTACGAGCAGTACTTC. Amino acids: CASSIAFTTSGHYEQYF.